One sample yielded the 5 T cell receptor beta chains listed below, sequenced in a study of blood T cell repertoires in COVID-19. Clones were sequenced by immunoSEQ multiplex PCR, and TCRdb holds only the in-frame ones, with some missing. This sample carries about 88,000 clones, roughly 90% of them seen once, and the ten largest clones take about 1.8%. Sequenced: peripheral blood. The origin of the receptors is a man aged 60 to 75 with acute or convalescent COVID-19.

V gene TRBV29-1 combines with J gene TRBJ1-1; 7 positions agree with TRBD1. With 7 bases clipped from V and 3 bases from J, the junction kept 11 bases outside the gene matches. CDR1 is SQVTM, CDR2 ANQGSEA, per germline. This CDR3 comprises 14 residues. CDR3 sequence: CSAPTGQRDTEAFF. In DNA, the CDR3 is TGCAGCGCGCCGACAGGGCAGAGGGACACTGAAGCTTTCTTT.

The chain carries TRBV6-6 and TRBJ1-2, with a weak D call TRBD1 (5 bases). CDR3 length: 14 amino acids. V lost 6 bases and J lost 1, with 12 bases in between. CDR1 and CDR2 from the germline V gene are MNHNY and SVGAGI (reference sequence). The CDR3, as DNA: TGTGCCAGCAGCTTAAGGACATTTAACTATGGCTACACCTTC. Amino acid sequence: CASSLRTFNYGYTF.

As DNA, the CDR3 is TGTGCCAGTAGTTTCCTCAGGGAGGTCACCTATAATTCACCCCTCCACTTT. This sequence encodes CASSFLREVTYNSPLHF. This chain connects TRBV19 to TRBJ1-6; D perhaps matches TRBD1 (5 bases). The CDR3 extends over 17 amino acids. Per germline, CDR1 LNHDA and CDR2 SQIVND (reference sequence). Trimming left V 5 bases short and J 2 bases short, with 16 bases between.

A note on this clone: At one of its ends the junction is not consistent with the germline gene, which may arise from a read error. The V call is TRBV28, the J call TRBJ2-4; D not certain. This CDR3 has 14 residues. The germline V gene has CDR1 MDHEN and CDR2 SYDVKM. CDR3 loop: CASSLGPAQNIQYF. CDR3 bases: TGTGCCAGCAGTTTGGGCCCAGCCCAAAACATTCAGTACTTC.

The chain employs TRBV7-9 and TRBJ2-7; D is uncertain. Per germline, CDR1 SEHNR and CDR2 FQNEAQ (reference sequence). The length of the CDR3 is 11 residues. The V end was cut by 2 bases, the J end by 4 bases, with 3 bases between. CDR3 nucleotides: TGTGCCAGCAGCTTACAATACGAGCAGTACTTC. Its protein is CASSLQYEQYF.